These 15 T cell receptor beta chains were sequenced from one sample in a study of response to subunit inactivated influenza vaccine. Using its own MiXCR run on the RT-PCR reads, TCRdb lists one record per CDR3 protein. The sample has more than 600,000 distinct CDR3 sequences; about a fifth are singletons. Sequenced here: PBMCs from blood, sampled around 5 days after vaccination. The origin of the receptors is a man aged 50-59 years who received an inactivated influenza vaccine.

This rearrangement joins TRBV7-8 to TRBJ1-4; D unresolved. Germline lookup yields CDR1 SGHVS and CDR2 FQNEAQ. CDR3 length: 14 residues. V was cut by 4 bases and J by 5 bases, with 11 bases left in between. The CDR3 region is CASSYRGRNEKLFF. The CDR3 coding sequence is TGTGCCAGCAGCTACCGGGGAAGAAATGAAAAACTGTTTTTT.

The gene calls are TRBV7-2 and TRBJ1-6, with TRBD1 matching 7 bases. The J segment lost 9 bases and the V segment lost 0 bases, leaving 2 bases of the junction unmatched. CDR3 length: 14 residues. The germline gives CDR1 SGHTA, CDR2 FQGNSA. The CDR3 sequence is CASSLAGGTSPLHF. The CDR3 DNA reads TGTGCCAGCAGCTTAGCAGGGGGCACTTCACCCCTCCACTTT.

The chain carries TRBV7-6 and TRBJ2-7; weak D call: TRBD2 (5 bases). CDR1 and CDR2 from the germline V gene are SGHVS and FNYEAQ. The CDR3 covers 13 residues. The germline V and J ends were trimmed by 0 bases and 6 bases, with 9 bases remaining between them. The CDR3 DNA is TGTGCCAGCAGCTTAGCGGAGGAAGGCGAGCAGTACTTC. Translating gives CASSLAEEGEQYF. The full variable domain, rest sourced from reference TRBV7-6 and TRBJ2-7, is GAGVSQSPRYKVTKRGQDVALRCDPISGHVSLYWYRQALGQGPEFLTYFNYEAQQDKSGLPNDRFSAERPEGSISTLTIQRTEQRDSAMYRCASSLAEEGEQYFGPGTRLTVT.

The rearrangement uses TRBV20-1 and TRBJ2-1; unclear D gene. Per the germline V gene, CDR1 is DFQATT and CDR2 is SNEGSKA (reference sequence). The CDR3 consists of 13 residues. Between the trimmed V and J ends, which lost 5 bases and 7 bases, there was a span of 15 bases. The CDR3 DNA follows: TGCAGTGCTCTTGGGGATTGGGGAAATGAGCAGTTCTTC. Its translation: CSALGDWGNEQFF.

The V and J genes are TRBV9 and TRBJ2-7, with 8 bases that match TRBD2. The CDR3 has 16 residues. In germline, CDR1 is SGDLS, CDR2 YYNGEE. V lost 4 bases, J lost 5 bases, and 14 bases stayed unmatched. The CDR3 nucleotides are TGTGCCAGCAGCACCCGAGCGGGAGCGGGCTCTGACGAGCAGTACTTC. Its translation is CASSTRAGAGSDEQYF.

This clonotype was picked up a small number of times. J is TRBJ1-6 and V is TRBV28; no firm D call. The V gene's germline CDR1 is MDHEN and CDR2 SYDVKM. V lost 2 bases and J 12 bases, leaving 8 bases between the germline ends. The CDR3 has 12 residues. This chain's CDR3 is CASSLTEKPLHF. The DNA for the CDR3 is TGTGCCAGCAGTTTAACCGAGAAACCCCTCCACTTT.

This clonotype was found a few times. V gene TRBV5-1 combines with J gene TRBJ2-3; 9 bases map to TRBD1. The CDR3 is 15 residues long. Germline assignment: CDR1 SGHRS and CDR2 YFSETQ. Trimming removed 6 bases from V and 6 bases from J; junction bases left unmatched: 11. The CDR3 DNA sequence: TGCGCCAGCAATGGAGGGACAGGGATTATCGATACGCAGTATTTT. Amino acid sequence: CASNGGTGIIDTQYF.

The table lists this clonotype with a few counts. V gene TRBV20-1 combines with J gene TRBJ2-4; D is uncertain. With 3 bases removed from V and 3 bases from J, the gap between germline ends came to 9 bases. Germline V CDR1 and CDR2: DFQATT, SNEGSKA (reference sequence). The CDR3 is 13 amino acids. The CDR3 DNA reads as TGCAGTGCTAGGGGTTCAGGCAAAAACATTCAGTACTTC. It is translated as CSARGSGKNIQYF.

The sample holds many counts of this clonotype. The CDR3 bases are TGTGCCACCAGCAGAGGGGACAGGGTGGGCTACGAGCAGTACTTC. Translation: CATSRGDRVGYEQYF. J is TRBJ2-7 and V is TRBV15, with 9 bases matching TRBD1. V gave up 1 base and J gave up 3 bases; unmatched junction bases: 4. Germline CDR1 reads LNHNV; CDR2 reads YYDKDF (reference sequence). The CDR3 is 15 amino acids.

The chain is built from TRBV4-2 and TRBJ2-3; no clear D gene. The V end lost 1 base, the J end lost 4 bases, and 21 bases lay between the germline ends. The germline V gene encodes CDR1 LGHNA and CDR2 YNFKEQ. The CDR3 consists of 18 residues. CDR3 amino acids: CASSQGALGFRSADTQYF. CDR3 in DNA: TGTGCCAGCAGCCAAGGGGCCCTTGGGTTCAGGTCAGCAGATACGCAGTATTTT.

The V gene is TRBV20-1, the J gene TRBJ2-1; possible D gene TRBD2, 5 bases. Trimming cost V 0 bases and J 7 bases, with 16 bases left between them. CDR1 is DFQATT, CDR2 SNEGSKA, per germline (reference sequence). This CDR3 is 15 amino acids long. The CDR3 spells CSARDLSGAQNEQFF. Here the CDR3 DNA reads TGCAGTGCTAGAGATTTAAGCGGAGCTCAGAATGAGCAGTTCTTC.

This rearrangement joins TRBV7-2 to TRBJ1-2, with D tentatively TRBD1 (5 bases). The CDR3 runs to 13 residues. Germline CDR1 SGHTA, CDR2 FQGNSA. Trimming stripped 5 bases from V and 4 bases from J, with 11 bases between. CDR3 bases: TGTGCCAGCAGCCCTTTTGGGGCCTATGGCTACACCTTC. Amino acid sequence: CASSPFGAYGYTF.

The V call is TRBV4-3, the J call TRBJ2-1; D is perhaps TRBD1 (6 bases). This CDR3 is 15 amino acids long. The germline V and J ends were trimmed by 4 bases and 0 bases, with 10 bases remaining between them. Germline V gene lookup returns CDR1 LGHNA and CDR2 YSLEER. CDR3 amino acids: CASSRGRNSYNEQFF. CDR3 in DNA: TGCGCCAGCAGCCGGGGGCGGAACTCCTACAATGAGCAGTTCTTC.

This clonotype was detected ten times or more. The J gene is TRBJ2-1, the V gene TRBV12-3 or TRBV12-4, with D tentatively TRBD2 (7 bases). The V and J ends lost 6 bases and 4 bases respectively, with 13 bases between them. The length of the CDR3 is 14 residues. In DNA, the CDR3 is TGTGCCAGCAGGGGGGGGCCAGGTTACAATGAGCAGTTCTTC. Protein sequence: CASRGGPGYNEQFF.

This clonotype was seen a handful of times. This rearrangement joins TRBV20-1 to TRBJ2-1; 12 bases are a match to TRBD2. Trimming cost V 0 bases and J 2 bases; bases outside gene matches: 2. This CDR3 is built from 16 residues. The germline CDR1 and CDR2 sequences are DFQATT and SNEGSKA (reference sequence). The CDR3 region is CSARDPSGGAYNEQFF. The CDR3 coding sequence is TGCAGTGCTAGAGATCCTAGCGGGGGGGCCTACAATGAGCAGTTCTTC.